Following are 25 T cell receptor beta chains from one sample sequenced in a study of cytomegalovirus exposure and HLA in healthy donors. The assay was immunoSEQ multiplex PCR, and TCRdb's table has in-frame clones only and misses some. The data show roughly 190,000 clones, roughly 88% seen once. The sample consisted of PBMCs. All receptors derive from a woman younger than 30 in good health and CMV-seronegative.

The rearrangement links TRBV29-1 to TRBJ1-2; possibly TRBD1 for D (6 bases). The CDR3 spans 14 residues. V gave up 7 bases and J gave up 2 bases, with 17 bases separating them. Per the germline V gene, CDR1 is SQVTM and CDR2 is ANQGSEA. CDR3 DNA: TGCAGCGCTATCGGACAGCAGACAAACTATGGCTACACCTTC. Translated, it gives CSAIGQQTNYGYTF.

The chain carries TRBV5-1 and TRBJ2-7; possible D gene TRBD1, 7 bases. Trimming took 0 bases from V and 6 from J, leaving 16 bases between them. Germline CDR1 SGHRS, CDR2 YFSETQ. CDR3 length equals 15 residues. The CDR3 reads CASSLEGGGGSEQYF. The CDR3 bases are TGCGCCAGCAGCTTGGAAGGGGGCGGAGGGTCCGAGCAGTACTTC.

The chain employs TRBV29-1 and TRBJ2-2, with 9 positions matching TRBD1. V dropped 7 bases and J dropped 1; count of bases not matched to a gene: 1. CDR1 SQVTM and CDR2 ANQGSEA come from the germline V gene. This CDR3 is built from 13 residues. This CDR3 is CSGGQGNTGELFF. The CDR3 DNA follows: TGCAGCGGGGGACAGGGGAACACCGGGGAGCTGTTTTTT.

The rearrangement joins TRBV2 to TRBJ2-3; possible D gene TRBD2, 5 bases. CDR3 length: 20 amino acids. Germline V lookup: CDR1 SNHLY, CDR2 FYNNEI. The germline V and J ends were trimmed by 4 bases and 2 bases, with 28 bases remaining between them. CDR3 in DNA: TGTGCCAGCAGTGGGCCAGGAGGTTTGGATGTTGATGCGTTCACAGATACGCAGTATTTT. Protein product: CASSGPGGLDVDAFTDTQYF.

In nucleotides, the CDR3 is TGTGCCAGCAGTTACTCGAAATTGGCAAACACTGAAGCTTTCTTT. Translating it yields CASSYSKLANTEAFF. V gene TRBV6-5 combines with J gene TRBJ1-1; no reliable D call. The CDR3 consists of 15 residues. V lost 0 bases and J lost 2, with 10 bases in between. Germline CDR1 MNHEY, CDR2 SVGAGI.

The V and J genes are TRBV29-1 and TRBJ2-3, with D possibly being TRBD2 (5 bases). V lost 0 bases, J lost 3 bases, and 16 bases lay in between. CDR3 size: 16 residues. The germline V gene encodes CDR1 SQVTM and CDR2 ANQGSEA. CDR3 DNA: TGCAGCGTTGAAGATCGGTACAGAGGGTTAACAGATACGCAGTATTTT. It specifies CSVEDRYRGLTDTQYF.

The V gene is TRBV5-6, the J gene TRBJ2-7; 8 bases map to TRBD1. Germline CDR1 and CDR2: SGHDT and YYEEEE. Unmatched junction bases numbered 3, after V lost 0 bases and J lost 1 base. This CDR3 comprises 15 residues. The CDR3: CASSLGNRGSYEQYF. Here the CDR3 DNA reads TGTGCCAGCAGCTTGGGTAACAGGGGGTCCTACGAGCAGTACTTC.

The rearrangement uses TRBV18 and TRBJ2-7; 11 bases agree with TRBD2. Germline assignment: CDR1 KGHSH and CDR2 LQKENI. CDR3 length: 14 amino acids. Germline trimming cut 3 bases from V and 3 bases from J; bases unmatched to any gene: 1. CDR3 sequence reads: CASSPTSGNYEQYF. The CDR3 DNA follows: TGTGCCAGCTCACCGACTAGCGGGAACTACGAGCAGTACTTC.

The genes are TRBV6-6 and TRBJ1-2; a possible D gene is TRBD1 (6 bases). Trimming left V 9 bases short and J 6 bases short, with 8 bases between. The CDR3 has 10 residues. Germline CDR1 and CDR2: MNHNY and SVGAGI (reference sequence). This chain's CDR3 is CASRGNGYTF. CDR3 DNA sequence: TGTGCCAGTAGGGGGAATGGCTACACCTTC.

The chain has TRBV2 and TRBJ2-4, with D possibly TRBD1 on 6 matching bases. CDR1 is SNHLY and CDR2 is FYNNEI in the germline V gene. V was clipped by 5 bases and J by 6 bases, with 8 bases between them. This CDR3 contains 12 residues. The CDR3 DNA is TGTGCCAGCAGTTCGGACAGAAACATTCAGTACTTC. Translated, it gives CASSSDRNIQYF.

This clone occurred once. V usage is TRBV28 and J usage is TRBJ1-5, with D possibly matching TRBD1 (6 bases). V was cut by 5 bases and J by 7 bases, with 27 bases left in between. There are 18 residues in the CDR3. Germline values: CDR1 MDHEN, CDR2 SYDVKM. The CDR3 sequence: CASSPTIRQANRYQPQHF. In DNA, the CDR3 is TGTGCCAGCAGTCCCACGATTAGACAGGCAAACCGGTACCAGCCCCAGCATTTT.

This sequence joins TRBV7-9 and TRBJ2-2, with unresolved D. The V end was cut by 1 base, the J end by 6 bases, with 12 bases between. Germline values: CDR1 SEHNR, CDR2 FQNEAQ (reference sequence). CDR3 length: 15 residues. CDR3 nucleotide sequence: TGTGCCAGCAGCTTAGAACAGAGTAAGGCCGGGGAGCTGTTTTTT. Amino acids: CASSLEQSKAGELFF.

The J gene is TRBJ1-4, the V gene TRBV18; the D gene is possibly TRBD1 (6 bases). The CDR3 is 14 amino acids. CDR1 and CDR2 (germline): KGHSH, LQKENI. V shed 3 bases and J shed 8 bases, with 13 bases lying between them. DNA for the CDR3: TGTGCCAGCTCACCGGCGGGGGCCCGGGAAAAACTGTTTTTT. Translation: CASSPAGAREKLFF.

The J gene is TRBJ2-7, the V gene TRBV11-2, with D perhaps TRBD2 (5 bases). This CDR3 contains 14 residues. Germline V gene sequence: CDR1 SGHAT, CDR2 FQNNGV. Trimming removed 4 bases from V and 5 bases from J, with 15 bases in between. The CDR3 is CASSSSPAGNEQYF. The DNA for the CDR3 is TGTGCCAGCAGCTCCTCCCCGGCGGGCAACGAGCAGTACTTC. The full variable domain, completed using reference TRBV11-2 and TRBJ2-7, is EAGVAQSPRYKIIEKRQSVAFWCNPISGHATLYWYQQILGQGPKLLIQFQNNGVVDDSQLPKDRFSAERLKGVDSTLKIQPAKLEDSAVYLCASSSSPAGNEQYFGPGTRLTVT.

The chain carries TRBV11-1 and TRBJ2-1; 9 positions agree with TRBD2. Germline CDR1 is SGHAT and CDR2 is FQDESV (reference sequence). V dropped 3 bases and J dropped 7; count of bases not matched to a gene: 7. The CDR3 covers 15 residues. CDR3 loop: CASSLYSGRWNEQFF. For the CDR3, the DNA is TGTGCCAGCAGCTTGTACAGCGGGAGGTGGAATGAGCAGTTCTTC.

The J gene is TRBJ2-7, the V gene TRBV13; TRBD2 is a possible D gene (6 bases). The CDR3 totals 17 residues. V gave up 0 bases and J gave up 3 bases, with 18 bases separating them. Germline-derived CDR1 and CDR2 are PRHDT and FYEKMQ (reference sequence). CDR3 bases: TGTGCCAGCAGCTTAGGGTCTCGGGGGTCGACCTACTACGAGCAGTACTTC. Its protein is CASSLGSRGSTYYEQYF.

In DNA form, the CDR3 reads TGTGCCACCGATAAACAGGGGTATGGCACTGAAGCTTTCTTT. This codes for CATDKQGYGTEAFF. The gene calls are TRBV15 and TRBJ1-1; 7 bases match TRBD1. The germline CDR1 and CDR2 sequences are LNHNV and YYDKDF (reference sequence). This CDR3 is 14 amino acids long. V shed 8 bases, J shed 4 bases, and the junction held 10 bases outside the gene matches.

CDR3 sequence: CATSRAGQGSSAQHF. The CDR3 nucleotides are TGTGCCACCAGCAGAGCCGGACAGGGTTCTTCAGCCCAGCATTTT. The chain uses TRBV15 and TRBJ1-5; 8 bases align to TRBD1. This CDR3 spans 15 amino acids. Trimming took 1 base from V and 11 from J; bases not matched to a gene: 10. CDR1 and CDR2 (germline): LNHNV, YYDKDF (reference sequence).

The V and J genes are TRBV7-2 and TRBJ1-2, with 10 bases matching TRBD1. Germline loops: CDR1 SGHTA, CDR2 FQGNSA. The CDR3 is made up of 15 amino acids. The V and J ends lost 4 bases and 5 bases, in that order; junction bases with no gene match: 7. The CDR3 DNA follows: TGTGCCAGCAGCTCTAGGGGACAGGGGTTATATGGCTACACCTTC. As protein: CASSSRGQGLYGYTF.

This clone has just a few counts. V gene TRBV6-4 combines with J gene TRBJ2-7, with 12 bases that match TRBD2. This CDR3 is built from 15 residues. Germline CDR1 and CDR2: MRHNA and SNTAGT. Trimming took 4 bases from V and 0 from J; bases not matched to a gene: 1. DNA for the CDR3: TGTGCCAGCAGTGTACTAGCGGGAGGCTCCTACGAGCAGTACTTC. Its protein is CASSVLAGGSYEQYF.

CDR3 in amino acids: CASSPGQSSYEQYF. CDR3 sequence (DNA): TGTGCCAGTAGCCCGGGACAGAGCTCCTACGAGCAGTACTTC. The chain recombines TRBV19 with TRBJ2-7; 7 bases map to TRBD1. CDR1 and CDR2 (germline): LNHDA, SQIVND (reference sequence). CDR3 size: 14 residues. The junction had 5 bases not matched to a gene; V was cut back by 6 bases and J by 0 bases.

J is TRBJ2-7 and V is TRBV5-5; D remains unclear. Trimming removed 3 bases at V and 2 bases at J, with 6 bases between. CDR1 is SGHKS, CDR2 YYEKEE, per germline (reference sequence). This CDR3 spans 12 amino acids. DNA for the CDR3: TGTGCCAGCAGCTCCCACACCTACGAGCAGTACTTC. It specifies CASSSHTYEQYF. Together with reference TRBV5-5 and TRBJ2-7, the CDR3 gives the full variable domain: DAGVTQSPTHLIKTRGQQVTLRCSPISGHKSVSWYQQVLGQGPQFIFQYYEKEERGRGNFPDRFSARQFPNYSSELNVNALLLGDSALYLCASSSHTYEQYFGPGTRLTVT.

This chain joins TRBV19 and TRBJ1-3; TRBD1 might be the D (5 bases). The CDR3 is 18 residues long. Germline V gives CDR1 LNHDA, CDR2 SQIVND (reference sequence). Trimming cost V 2 bases and J 1 base, with 18 bases left between them. The CDR3 coding sequence is TGTGCCAGTAGTATACTCTCAGGGTTTGGGCCTTCTGGAAACACCATATATTTT. Its protein product is CASSILSGFGPSGNTIYF.

The chain combines TRBV11-2 with TRBJ2-2; TRBD2 matches 15 bases. CDR1 SGHAT and CDR2 FQNNGV come from the germline V gene. The CDR3 loop spans 16 amino acids. J lost 7 bases, V lost 5 bases, and 5 bases had no gene match. The DNA of the CDR3 is TGTGCCAGCAGCCCCGGGACTAGCGGGGGGTTCGGGGAGCTGTTTTTT. This sequence encodes CASSPGTSGGFGELFF.

The chain is built from TRBV5-1 and TRBJ2-2, with 12 bases identical to TRBD2. The V segment lost 5 bases and the J segment 1 base; nucleotides outside the gene matches: 0. This CDR3 spans 15 amino acids. CDR1 and CDR2 (germline): SGHRS, YFSETQ. CDR3 protein: CASRTSGGNTGELFF. The CDR3 nucleotides read TGCGCCAGCAGGACTAGCGGGGGGAACACCGGGGAGCTGTTTTTT.